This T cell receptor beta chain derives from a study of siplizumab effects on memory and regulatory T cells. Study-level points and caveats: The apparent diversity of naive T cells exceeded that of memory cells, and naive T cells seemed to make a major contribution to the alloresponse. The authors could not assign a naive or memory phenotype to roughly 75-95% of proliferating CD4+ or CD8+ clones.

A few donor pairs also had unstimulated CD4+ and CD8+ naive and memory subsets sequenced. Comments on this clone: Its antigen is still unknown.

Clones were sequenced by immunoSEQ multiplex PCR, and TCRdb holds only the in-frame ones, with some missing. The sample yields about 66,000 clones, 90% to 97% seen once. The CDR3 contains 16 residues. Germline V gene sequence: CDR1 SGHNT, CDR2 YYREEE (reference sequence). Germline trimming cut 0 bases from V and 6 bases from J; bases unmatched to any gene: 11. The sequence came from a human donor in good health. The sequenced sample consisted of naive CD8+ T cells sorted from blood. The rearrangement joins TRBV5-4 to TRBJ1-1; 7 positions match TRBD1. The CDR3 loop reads CASSLVGDSPFPEAFF. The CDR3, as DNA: TGTGCCAGCAGCTTGGTCGGGGACAGCCCTTTCCCTGAAGCTTTCTTT.